This T cell receptor beta chain was recorded in a study of OX40 agonist ivuxolimab in advanced cancers. Clones were sequenced by immunoSEQ multiplex PCR, and TCRdb holds only the in-frame ones, with some missing. Seen here are roughly 120,000 clones, approximately 90% observed once, and the top ten hold less than 0.3%. The TCR comes from an adult with an advanced solid tumor such as melanoma, head and neck, liver or kidney cancer. The starting material was CD4+ or CD8+ T cells sorted from blood, obtained in a trial of the OX40 agonist ivuxolimab.

In nucleotides, the CDR3 is TGTGCCAGCAGCTTAAGATCGGCAACGAACACCGGGGAGCTGTTTTTT. Its translation: CASSLRSATNTGELFF. This sequence joins TRBV7-8 and TRBJ2-2; no clear D gene. The CDR3 covers 16 residues. Germline CDR1 reads SGHVS; CDR2 reads FQNEAQ. The V end lost 2 bases, the J end lost 0 bases, and 10 bases lay between the germline ends.